Given below is one T cell receptor beta chain in context. The target of this receptor is not known. It has no much larger one-base neighbor in the sample; base qualities were not kept. The CDR3 spans 18 residues, from the cysteine through the phenylalanine. Only the CDR3 portion is preserved as DNA: 54 bases, with reading frame beginning at the first base. V was cut back by 0 bases and J by 0 bases, leaving a gap of 15 bases between them. CDR1 and CDR2, looked up from the germline V gene (reference sequence), are MNHNY and SVGAGI. TCRdb shows the sequencer as Illumina HiSeq 1500. TCRdb reprocessing: public reads trimmed at Q25 with fastp, clones called with MiXCR, in-frame beta chains kept. Every CDR3 protein is listed once, alongside the most common genes and DNA of its rows. This sample lists about 920,000 distinct CDR3 sequences; 25% to 40% were detected once. Roughly an eighth of the sample rests with the top ten.

The sample belongs to a study of T cell repertoires in cytomegalovirus infection (dated by TCRdb to the late 2010s). Concerning the study at large: Peptide stimulations targeted recently identified HLA-C-restricted CMV epitopes, whose presentation resists viral immunomodulation, together with well-studied HLA-B-restricted epitopes. Donor HLA type was relevant to the analysis, because carriage of CMV infection together with the matching HLA type was indicated by public TCR beta signatures.

Taken with the paper, the label for treatment or condition translates to: in vitro stimulation with specific CMV peptide epitopes to enrich CMV-specific T cells. The paper as a whole reports these results and caveats: In both this cohort and an independent cohort of several hundred donors, the cumulative frequency of public TCR beta family members distinguished carriers of CMV infection plus the relevant HLA type. The ex vivo response was dominated by HLA-C-restricted CMV-specific TCR beta clonotypes, and the single most frequent clonotype in two of eight donors was supplied by these HLA-C-restricted clonotypes.

The sample was cultured CD8+ T cells from PBMCs, taken from culture after CMV antigen stimulation. The chain is made from TRBV6-6 and TRBJ2-4; TRBD1 is possibly the D segment (6 matching bases). The sequence was obtained from a human donor in good health (CMV status not recorded). Some clones in this sample may be carry-over from other donors' samples. The CDR3 protein: CASSYSWQGSLAKNIQYF. The base sequence is TGTGCCAGCAGTTACTCCTGGCAGGGGAGTTTAGCCAAAAACATTCAGTACTTC.